What follows are 2 T cell receptor beta chains derived from one specimen sequenced in a study of PD-1 blockade in classical Hodgkin lymphoma. This table comes from immunoSEQ multiplex PCR, and its TCRdb copy is limited to in-frame clones, with some not included. The repertoire holds over 70,000 clones, with roughly 89% as singletons. Every patient experienced relapse after autologous stem cell transplantation, and brentuximab vedotin exposure varied. The starting material was peripheral blood mononuclear cells (PBMCs), obtained at baseline. These receptor sequences come from a human donor with classical Hodgkin lymphoma.

In its sample, this clone ranks as medium-sized (0.01 to 0.1%). The chain is built from TRBV7-9 and TRBJ2-4, with 10 bases lining up with TRBD2. Germline V gene data show CDR1 as SEHNR and CDR2 as FQNEAQ (reference sequence). V lost 1 base and J lost 6; bases outside the gene matches: 12. This CDR3 is built from 18 residues. CDR3 coding DNA: TGTGCCAGCAGCTTAGGGGCTTATTCTAGCGGGAGTCTAAACATTCAGTACTTC. This gives the protein CASSLGAYSSGSLNIQYF.

This sequence joins TRBV28 and TRBJ2-1; D remains ambiguous. V was pared by 3 bases and J by 0 bases, with 12 bases between. The CDR3 consists of 16 residues. CDR1 is MDHEN, CDR2 SYDVKM, per germline. The CDR3 sequence is CASSFPLPRSYNEQFF. The CDR3 bases are TGTGCCAGCAGTTTCCCACTACCCCGCTCCTACAATGAGCAGTTCTTC.